This T cell receptor beta chain was identified in a study of technical replicates of blood from several donors. In this sample, this clone turned up once. The protocol was immunoSEQ multiplex PCR, while the TCRdb copy is restricted to in-frame clones and leaves out a portion. This table has 45,000 to 55,000 clones, approximately 94% appearing once. The TCR was taken from a human donor in good health. The sample was T cells isolated from PBMCs.

The CDR3 is CASSLQDTETNEQFF. CDR3 sequence (DNA): TGTGCCAGCAGCCTACAGGATACGGAGACTAATGAGCAGTTCTTC. V and J are TRBV9 and TRBJ2-1, with D tentatively TRBD1 (5 bases). Germline V gene data show CDR1 as SGDLS and CDR2 as YYNGEE. This CDR3 is 15 amino acids long. V was shortened by 4 bases and J by 7 bases, with 18 bases between the two germline ends.